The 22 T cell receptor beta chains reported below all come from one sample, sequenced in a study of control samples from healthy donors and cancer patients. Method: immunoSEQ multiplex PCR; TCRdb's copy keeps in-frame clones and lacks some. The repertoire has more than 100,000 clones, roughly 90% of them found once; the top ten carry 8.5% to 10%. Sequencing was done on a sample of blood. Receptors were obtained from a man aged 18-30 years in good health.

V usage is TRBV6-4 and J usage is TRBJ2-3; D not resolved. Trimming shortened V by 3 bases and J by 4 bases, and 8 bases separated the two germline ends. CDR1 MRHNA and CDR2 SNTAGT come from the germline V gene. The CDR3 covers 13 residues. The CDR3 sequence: CASSDGEADTQYF. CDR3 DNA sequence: TGTGCCAGCAGTGATGGGGAAGCAGATACGCAGTATTTT.

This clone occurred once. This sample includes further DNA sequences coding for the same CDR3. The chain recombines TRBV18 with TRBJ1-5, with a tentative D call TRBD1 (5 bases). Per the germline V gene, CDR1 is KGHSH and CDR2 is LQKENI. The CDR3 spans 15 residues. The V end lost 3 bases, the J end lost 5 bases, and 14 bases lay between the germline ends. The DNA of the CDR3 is TGTGCCAGCTCACCCGTCAGAGGGACTGATCAGCCCCAGCATTTT. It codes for CASSPVRGTDQPQHF.

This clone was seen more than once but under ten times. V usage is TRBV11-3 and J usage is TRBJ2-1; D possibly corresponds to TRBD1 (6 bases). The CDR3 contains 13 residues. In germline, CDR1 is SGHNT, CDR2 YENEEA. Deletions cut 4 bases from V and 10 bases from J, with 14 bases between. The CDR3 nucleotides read TGTGCCAGCAGCTCCCCCGGGGACATCGAGCAGTTCTTC. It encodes CASSSPGDIEQFF.

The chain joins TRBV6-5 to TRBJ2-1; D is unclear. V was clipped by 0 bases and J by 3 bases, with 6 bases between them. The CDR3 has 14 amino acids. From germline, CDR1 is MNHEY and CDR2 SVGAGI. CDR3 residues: CASSYSGDYNEQFF. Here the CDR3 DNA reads TGTGCCAGCAGTTACTCTGGGGACTACAATGAGCAGTTCTTC.

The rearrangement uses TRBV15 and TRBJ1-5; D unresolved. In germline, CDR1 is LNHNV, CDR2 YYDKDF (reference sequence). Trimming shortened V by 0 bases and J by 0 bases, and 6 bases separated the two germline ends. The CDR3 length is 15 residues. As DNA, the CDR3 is TGTGCCACCAGCAGAGATGGATATAGCAATCAGCCCCAGCATTTT. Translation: CATSRDGYSNQPQHF.

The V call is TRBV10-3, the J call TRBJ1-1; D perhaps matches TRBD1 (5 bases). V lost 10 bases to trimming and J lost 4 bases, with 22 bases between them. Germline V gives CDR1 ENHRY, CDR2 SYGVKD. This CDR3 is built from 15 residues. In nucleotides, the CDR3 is TGTGCCAGCTCTCCCCGTGTGGTGGGGGGCACTGAAGCTTTCTTT. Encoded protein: CASSPRVVGGTEAFF.

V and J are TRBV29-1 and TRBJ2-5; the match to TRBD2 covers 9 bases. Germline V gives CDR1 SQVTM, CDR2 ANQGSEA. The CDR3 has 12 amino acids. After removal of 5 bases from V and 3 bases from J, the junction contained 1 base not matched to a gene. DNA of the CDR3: TGCAGCGTTTTAGCGGGGGAAGAGACCCAGTACTTC. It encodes CSVLAGEETQYF.

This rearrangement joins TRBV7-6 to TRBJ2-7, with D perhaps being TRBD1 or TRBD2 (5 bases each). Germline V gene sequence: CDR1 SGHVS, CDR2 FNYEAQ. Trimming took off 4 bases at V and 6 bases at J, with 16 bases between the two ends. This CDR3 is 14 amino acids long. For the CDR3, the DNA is TGTGCCAGCAGCTCCGGGGCAACTGGAACCGAGCAGTACTTC. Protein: CASSSGATGTEQYF.

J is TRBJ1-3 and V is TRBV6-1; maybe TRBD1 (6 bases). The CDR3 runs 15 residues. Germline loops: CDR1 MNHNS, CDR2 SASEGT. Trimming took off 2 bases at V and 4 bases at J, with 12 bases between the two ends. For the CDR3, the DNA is TGTGCCAGCAGTGAAACAGGGATTGGAGGAAACACCATATATTTT. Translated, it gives CASSETGIGGNTIYF.

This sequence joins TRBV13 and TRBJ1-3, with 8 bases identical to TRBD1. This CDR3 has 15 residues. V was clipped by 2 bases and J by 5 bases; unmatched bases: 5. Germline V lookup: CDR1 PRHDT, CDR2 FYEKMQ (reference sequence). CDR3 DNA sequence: TGTGCCAGCAGCTTATCGCAGGGGGCTCGAAACACCATATATTTT. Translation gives CASSLSQGARNTIYF.

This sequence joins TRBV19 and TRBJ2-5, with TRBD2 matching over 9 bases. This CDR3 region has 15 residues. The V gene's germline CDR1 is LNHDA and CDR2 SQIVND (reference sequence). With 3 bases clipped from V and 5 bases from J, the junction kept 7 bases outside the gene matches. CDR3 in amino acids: CASSIELAGGETQYF. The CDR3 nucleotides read TGTGCCAGTAGTATCGAACTAGCGGGTGGGGAGACCCAGTACTTC.

CDR3 region: CASSQDARTNEKLFF. The CDR3 DNA follows: TGTGCCAGCAGCCAAGATGCGAGGACTAATGAAAAACTGTTTTTT. The chain recombines TRBV3-1 (or the pseudogene TRBV3-2) with TRBJ1-4, with D hard to call. The germline V and J ends were trimmed by 0 bases and 2 bases, with 7 bases remaining between them. Germline V gives CDR1 LGHDT, CDR2 YNNKEL (reference sequence). There are 15 residues in the CDR3.

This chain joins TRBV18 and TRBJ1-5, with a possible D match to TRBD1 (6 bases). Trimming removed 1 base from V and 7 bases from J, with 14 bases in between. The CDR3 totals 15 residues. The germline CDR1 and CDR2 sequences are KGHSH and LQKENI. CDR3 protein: CASSPLGGQGQPQHF. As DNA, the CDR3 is TGTGCCAGCTCACCACTCGGGGGCCAGGGCCAGCCCCAGCATTTT.

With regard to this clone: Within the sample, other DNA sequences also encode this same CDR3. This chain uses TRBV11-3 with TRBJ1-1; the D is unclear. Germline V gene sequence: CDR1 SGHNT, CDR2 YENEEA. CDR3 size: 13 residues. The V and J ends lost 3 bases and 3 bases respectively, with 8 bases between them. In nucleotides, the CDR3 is TGTGCCAGCAGCTTGGAGAAAGACACTGAAGCTTTCTTT. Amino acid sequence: CASSLEKDTEAFF.

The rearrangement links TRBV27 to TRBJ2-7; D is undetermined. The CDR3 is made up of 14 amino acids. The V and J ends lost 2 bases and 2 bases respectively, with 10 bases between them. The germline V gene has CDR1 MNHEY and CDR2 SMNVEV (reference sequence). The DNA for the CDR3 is TGTGCCAGCAGTTTACTCGCTCACCCCTACGAGCAGTACTTC. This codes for CASSLLAHPYEQYF.

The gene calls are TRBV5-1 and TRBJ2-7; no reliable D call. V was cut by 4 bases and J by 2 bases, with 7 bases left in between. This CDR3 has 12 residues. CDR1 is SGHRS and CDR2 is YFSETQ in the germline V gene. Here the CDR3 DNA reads TGCGCCAGCAGCCCCAATACCTACGAGCAGTACTTC. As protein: CASSPNTYEQYF.

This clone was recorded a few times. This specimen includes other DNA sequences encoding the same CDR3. DNA for the CDR3: TGTGCCAGCAGTCAACAGGGGCCTGCCCACGAGCAGTACTTC. Protein: CASSQQGPAHEQYF. The chain combines TRBV27 with TRBJ2-7; TRBD1 agrees at 7 bases. Germline-derived CDR1 and CDR2 are MNHEY and SMNVEV (reference sequence). This CDR3 is 14 amino acids long. J gave up 5 bases and V 5 bases, and 9 bases lay outside the gene matches.

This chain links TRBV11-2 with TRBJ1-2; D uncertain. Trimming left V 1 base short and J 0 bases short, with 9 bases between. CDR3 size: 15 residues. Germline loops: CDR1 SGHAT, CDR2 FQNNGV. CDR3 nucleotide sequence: TGTGCCAGCAGCTTAGCCGCCTGGGCTAACTATGGCTACACCTTC. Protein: CASSLAAWANYGYTF.

CDR3 coding DNA: TGTGCCAGCAGCGTAGGTCCAGCGGGGGGGCGTGAGACCCAGTACTTC. It specifies CASSVGPAGGRETQYF. This chain connects TRBV9 to TRBJ2-5, with 10 bases lining up with TRBD2. This CDR3 spans 16 amino acids. The V gene's germline CDR1 is SGDLS and CDR2 YYNGEE. J gave up 5 bases and V 0 bases, and 7 bases lay outside the gene matches.

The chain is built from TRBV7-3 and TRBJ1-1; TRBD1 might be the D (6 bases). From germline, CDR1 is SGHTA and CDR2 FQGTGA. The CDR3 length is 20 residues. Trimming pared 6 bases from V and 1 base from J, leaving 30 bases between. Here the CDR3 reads CASRHLAGTGPSLGNTEAFF. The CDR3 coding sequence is TGTGCCAGCAGACATCTCGCGGGCACAGGGCCCTCTCTAGGGAACACTGAAGCTTTCTTT.

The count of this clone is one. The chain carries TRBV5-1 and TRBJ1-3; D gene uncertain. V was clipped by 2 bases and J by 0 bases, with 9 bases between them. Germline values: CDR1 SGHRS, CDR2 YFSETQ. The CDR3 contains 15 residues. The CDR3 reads CASSFGAGSGNTIYF. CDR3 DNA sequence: TGCGCCAGCAGCTTTGGCGCGGGCTCTGGAAACACCATATATTTT.

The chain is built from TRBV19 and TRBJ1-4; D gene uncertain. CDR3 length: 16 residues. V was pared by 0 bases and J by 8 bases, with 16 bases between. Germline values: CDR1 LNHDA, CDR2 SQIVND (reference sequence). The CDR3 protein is CASSIDPGRRSEKLFF. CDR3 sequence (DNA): TGTGCCAGTAGTATAGATCCCGGCCGGAGATCCGAAAAACTGTTTTTT.